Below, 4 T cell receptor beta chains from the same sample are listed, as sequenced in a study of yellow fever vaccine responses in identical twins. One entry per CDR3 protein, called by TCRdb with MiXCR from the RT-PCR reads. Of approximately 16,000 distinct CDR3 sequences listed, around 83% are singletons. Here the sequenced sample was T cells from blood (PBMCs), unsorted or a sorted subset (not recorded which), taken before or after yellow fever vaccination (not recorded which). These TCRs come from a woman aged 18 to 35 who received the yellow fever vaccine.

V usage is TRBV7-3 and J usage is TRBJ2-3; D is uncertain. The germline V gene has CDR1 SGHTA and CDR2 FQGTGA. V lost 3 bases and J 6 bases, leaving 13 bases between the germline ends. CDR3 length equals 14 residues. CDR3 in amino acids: CASSFFRPPDTQYF. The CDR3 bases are TGTGCCAGCAGCTTTTTTAGGCCCCCCGATACGCAGTATTTT. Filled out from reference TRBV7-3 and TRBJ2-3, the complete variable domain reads GAGVSQTPSNKVTEKGKYVELRCDPISGHTALYWYRQSLGQGPEFLIYFQGTGAADDSGLPNDRFFAVRPEGSVSTLKIQRTERGDSAVYLCASSFFRPPDTQYFGPGTRLTVL.

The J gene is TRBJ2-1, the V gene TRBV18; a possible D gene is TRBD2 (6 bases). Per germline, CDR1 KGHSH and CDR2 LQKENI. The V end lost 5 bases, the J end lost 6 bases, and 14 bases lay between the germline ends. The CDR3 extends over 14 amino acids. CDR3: CASSAGRTRNEQFF. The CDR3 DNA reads TGTGCCAGCTCAGCGGGAAGGACACGCAATGAGCAGTTCTTC.

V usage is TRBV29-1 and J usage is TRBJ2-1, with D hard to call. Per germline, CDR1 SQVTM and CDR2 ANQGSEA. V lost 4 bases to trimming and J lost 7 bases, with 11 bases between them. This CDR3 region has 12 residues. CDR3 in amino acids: CSVVSQTNEQFF. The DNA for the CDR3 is TGCAGCGTTGTTTCCCAAACTAATGAGCAGTTCTTC.

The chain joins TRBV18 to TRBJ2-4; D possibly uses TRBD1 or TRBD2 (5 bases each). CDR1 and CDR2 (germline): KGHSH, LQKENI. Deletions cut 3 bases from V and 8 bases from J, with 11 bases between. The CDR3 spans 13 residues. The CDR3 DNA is TGTGCCAGCTCACCCCGGGACCTGGACATTCAGTACTTC. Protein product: CASSPRDLDIQYF.